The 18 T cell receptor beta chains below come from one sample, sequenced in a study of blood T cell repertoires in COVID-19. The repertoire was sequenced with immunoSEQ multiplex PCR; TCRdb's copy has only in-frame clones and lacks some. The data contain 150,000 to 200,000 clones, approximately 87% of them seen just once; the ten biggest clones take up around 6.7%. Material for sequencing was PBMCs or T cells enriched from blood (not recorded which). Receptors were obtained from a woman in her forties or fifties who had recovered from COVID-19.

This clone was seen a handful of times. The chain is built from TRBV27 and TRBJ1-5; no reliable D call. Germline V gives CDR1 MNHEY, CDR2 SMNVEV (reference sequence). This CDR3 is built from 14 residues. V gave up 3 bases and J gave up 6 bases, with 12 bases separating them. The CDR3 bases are TGTGCCAGCAGTTTGAACATCGGGAGTCAGCCCCAGCATTTT. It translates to CASSLNIGSQPQHF.

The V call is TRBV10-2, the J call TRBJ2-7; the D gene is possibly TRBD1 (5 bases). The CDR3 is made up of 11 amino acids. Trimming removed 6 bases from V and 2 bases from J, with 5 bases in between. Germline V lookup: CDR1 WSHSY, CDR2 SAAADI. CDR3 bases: TGCGCCAGCAGAGGGGCCTACGAGCAGTACTTC. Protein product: CASRGAYEQYF.

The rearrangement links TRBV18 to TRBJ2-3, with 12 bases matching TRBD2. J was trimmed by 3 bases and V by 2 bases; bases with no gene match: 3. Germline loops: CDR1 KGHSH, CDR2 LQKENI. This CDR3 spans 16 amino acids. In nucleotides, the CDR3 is TGTGCCAGCTCACCATCTAGCGGGGGGGCAACAGATACGCAGTATTTT. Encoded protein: CASSPSSGGATDTQYF. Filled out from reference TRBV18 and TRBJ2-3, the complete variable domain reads NAGVMQNPRHLVRRRGQEARLRCSPMKGHSHVYWYRQLPEEGLKFMVYLQKENIIDESGMPKERFSAEFPKEGPSILRIQQVVRGDSAAYFCASSPSSGGATDTQYFGPGTRLTVL.

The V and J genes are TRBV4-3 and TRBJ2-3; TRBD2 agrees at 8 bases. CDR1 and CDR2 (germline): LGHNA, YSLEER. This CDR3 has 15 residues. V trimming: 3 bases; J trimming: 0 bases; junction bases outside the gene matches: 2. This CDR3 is CASSHTSGSTDTQYF. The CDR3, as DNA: TGCGCCAGCAGCCACACTAGCGGTAGCACAGATACGCAGTATTTT.

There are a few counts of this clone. The CDR3 DNA follows: TGTGCCAGCAGCGCCGGACAGGAAAATGGCTACACCTTC. It yields the protein CASSAGQENGYTF. The chain carries TRBV3-1 (or the pseudogene TRBV3-2) and TRBJ1-2; 7 positions match TRBD1. The V and J ends lost 5 bases and 6 bases, in that order; junction bases with no gene match: 6. Germline loops: CDR1 LGHDT, CDR2 YNNKEL (reference sequence). CDR3 length: 13 amino acids.

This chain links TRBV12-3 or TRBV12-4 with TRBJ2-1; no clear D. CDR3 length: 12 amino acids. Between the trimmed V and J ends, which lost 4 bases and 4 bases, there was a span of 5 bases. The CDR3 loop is CASSYRYNEQFF. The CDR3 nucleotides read TGTGCCAGCAGTTATAGATACAATGAGCAGTTCTTC.

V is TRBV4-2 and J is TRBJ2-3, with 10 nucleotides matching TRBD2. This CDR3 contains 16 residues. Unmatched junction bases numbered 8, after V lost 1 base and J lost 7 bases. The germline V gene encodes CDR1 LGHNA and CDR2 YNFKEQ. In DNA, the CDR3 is TGTGCCAGCAGCCAAGTTAGCCTAGCGGGGGCGAATACGCAGTATTTT. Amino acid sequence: CASSQVSLAGANTQYF.

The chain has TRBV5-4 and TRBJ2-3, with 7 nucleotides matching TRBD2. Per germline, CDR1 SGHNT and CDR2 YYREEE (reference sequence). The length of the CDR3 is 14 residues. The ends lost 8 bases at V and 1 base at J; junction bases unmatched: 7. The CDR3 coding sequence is TGTGCCAGTATAGCCAGCGGGGGCACAGATACGCAGTATTTT. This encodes CASIASGGTDTQYF.

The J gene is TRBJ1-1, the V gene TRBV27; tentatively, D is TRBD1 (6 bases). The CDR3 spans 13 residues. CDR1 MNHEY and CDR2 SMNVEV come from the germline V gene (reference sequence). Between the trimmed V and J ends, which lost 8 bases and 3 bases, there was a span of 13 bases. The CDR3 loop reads CASLGGGDTEAFF. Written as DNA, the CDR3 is TGTGCCAGCTTAGGGGGGGGCGACACTGAAGCTTTCTTT.

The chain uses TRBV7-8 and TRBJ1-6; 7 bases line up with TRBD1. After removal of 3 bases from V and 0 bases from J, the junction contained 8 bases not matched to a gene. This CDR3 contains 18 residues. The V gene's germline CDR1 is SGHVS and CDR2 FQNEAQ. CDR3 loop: CASSLRQGVSSYNSPLHF. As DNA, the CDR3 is TGTGCCAGCAGCTTGAGGCAGGGGGTTAGCTCCTATAATTCACCCCTCCACTTT.

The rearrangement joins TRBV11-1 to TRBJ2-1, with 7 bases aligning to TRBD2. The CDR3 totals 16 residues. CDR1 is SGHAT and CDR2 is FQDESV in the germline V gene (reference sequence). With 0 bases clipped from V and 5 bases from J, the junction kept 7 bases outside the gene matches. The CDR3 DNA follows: TGTGCCAGCAGCTTAGCGTTCTGGGGGGGTGACAATGAGCAGTTCTTC. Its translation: CASSLAFWGGDNEQFF.

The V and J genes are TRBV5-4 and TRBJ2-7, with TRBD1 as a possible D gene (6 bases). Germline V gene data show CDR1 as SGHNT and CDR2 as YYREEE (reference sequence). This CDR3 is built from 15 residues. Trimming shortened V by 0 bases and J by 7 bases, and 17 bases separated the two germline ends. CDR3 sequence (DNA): TGTGCCAGCAGCTTGGCCGGGACAATTGCGCGAGAGCAGTACTTC. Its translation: CASSLAGTIAREQYF.

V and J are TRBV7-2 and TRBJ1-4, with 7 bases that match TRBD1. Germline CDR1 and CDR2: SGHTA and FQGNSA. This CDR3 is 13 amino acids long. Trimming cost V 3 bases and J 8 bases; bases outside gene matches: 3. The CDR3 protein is CASSFKGGEKLFF. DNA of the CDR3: TGTGCCAGCAGCTTCAAAGGGGGCGAAAAACTGTTTTTT.

CDR3 coding DNA: TGTGCCAGCAGAAGGACAGGGACAGACAATGAGCAGTTCTTC. This sequence encodes CASRRTGTDNEQFF. The chain joins TRBV2 to TRBJ2-1; 8 bases agree with TRBD1. This CDR3 contains 14 residues. J gave up 5 bases and V 6 bases, and 6 bases lay outside the gene matches. The germline CDR1 and CDR2 sequences are SNHLY and FYNNEI.

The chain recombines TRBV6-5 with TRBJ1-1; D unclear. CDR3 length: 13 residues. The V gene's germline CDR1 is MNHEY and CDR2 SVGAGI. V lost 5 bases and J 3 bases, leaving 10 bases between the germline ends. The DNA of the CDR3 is TGTGCCAGCAGTCCCGACTTCGACACTGAAGCTTTCTTT. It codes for CASSPDFDTEAFF.

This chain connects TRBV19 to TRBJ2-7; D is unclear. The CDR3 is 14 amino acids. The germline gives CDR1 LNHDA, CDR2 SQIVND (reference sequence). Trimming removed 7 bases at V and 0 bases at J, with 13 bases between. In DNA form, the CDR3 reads TGTGCCAGTAAAAGAACAGAGAGCTCCTACGAGCAGTACTTC. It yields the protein CASKRTESSYEQYF.

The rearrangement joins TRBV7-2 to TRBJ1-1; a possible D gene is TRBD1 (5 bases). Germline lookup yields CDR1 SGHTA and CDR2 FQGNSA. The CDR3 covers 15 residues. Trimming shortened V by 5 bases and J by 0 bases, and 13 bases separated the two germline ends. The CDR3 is CASSLRQRMNTEAFF. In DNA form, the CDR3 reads TGTGCCAGCAGCCTAAGACAGAGAATGAACACTGAAGCTTTCTTT. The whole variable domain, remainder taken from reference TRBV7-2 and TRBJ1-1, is GAGVSQSPSNKVTEKGKDVELRCDPISGHTALYWYRQSLGQGLEFLIYFQGNSAPDKSGLPSDRFSAERTGGSVSTLTIQRTQQEDSAVYLCASSLRQRMNTEAFFGQGTRLTVV.

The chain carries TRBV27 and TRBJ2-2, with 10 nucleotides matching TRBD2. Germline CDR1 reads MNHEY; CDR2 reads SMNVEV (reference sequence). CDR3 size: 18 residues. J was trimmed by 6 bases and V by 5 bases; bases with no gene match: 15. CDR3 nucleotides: TGTGCCAGCAGTCCCCCTAAACTAGCGGGATTGTACTCCGGGGAGCTGTTTTTT. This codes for CASSPPKLAGLYSGELFF.